This T cell receptor (beta chain) was recorded in a study of regulatory T cells in long-lasting Graves disease. Whole-study findings and limits: When disease was persistent, TRBV28, TRBJ1-2 and TRBJ2-5 were the favored segments.

Assembly of TCR beta libraries relied on iRepertoire HTBI primers together with Arm-PCR of CDR3 regions. One entry per CDR3 protein, called by TCRdb with MiXCR from the multiplex PCR reads. This sample has about 460,000 distinct CDR3 sequences; 22% occur once, and the top ten carry 13%. This clonotype was counted between two and nine times. Its antigen is not known. Regarding time point: persistent/refractory GD, antithyroid drugs over 5 years with positive TRAb. Making the TCR library involved RNA that had been extracted from PBMCs. Trimming cost V 5 bases and J 2 bases, with 10 bases left between them. The CDR3 is made up of 13 amino acids. CDR1 is SGHRS and CDR2 is YFSETQ in the germline V gene.

The sequence derives from a female donor with Graves disease. This chain links TRBV5-1 with TRBJ2-5; tentative D call: TRBD1 (6 bases). The specimen was peripheral blood mononuclear cells (PBMCs), collected when the disease was refractory, from a patient treated with antithyroid drugs. The CDR3 protein is CASRSGTQETQYF. The CDR3 nucleotides are TGCGCCAGCAGGTCCGGGACACAAGAGACCCAGTACTTC.